This T cell receptor beta chain was found in a study of T cell responses to AZD1222 COVID-19 vaccine. Produced via immunoSEQ multiplex PCR; TCRdb's table is partial and in-frame only. Counted here are approximately 260,000 clones, just over 90% occurring once; the ten biggest clones make up around 0.6%. The clonotype comes from an adult in good health. The sequenced sample was peripheral blood, obtained on day 0 of AZD1222 vaccination.

CDR3 nucleotides: TGTGCCAGCAGTAAAAACGCAGGTAATCAGCCCCAGCATTTT. Amino acid sequence: CASSKNAGNQPQHF. The genes are TRBV6-2 or TRBV6-3 and TRBJ1-5; D is unresolved. V was shortened by 5 bases and J by 4 bases, with 12 bases between the two germline ends. This CDR3 is 14 amino acids long. Per the germline V gene, CDR1 is MNHEY and CDR2 is SVGEGT.